Listed below are T cell receptor beta chains from one sample, sequenced in a study of OX40 agonist ivuxolimab in advanced cancers. Profiled with immunoSEQ multiplex PCR; TCRdb holds only in-frame clones, not every one. The sample lists 60,000 to 65,000 clones; approximately 90% were seen once. The sample in question was CD4+ or CD8+ T cells sorted from blood, obtained in a trial of the OX40 agonist ivuxolimab. The receptor set was obtained from an adult with an advanced solid tumor such as melanoma, head and neck, liver or kidney cancer. Both conserved end residues are trimmed from each CDR3. Each record gives: V gene, clone size, J gene, CDR3 protein. A row's size may be missing; if present it is once, few, many or a size class.

TRBV4-1	.	TRBJ2-3	ASSTRTGRTDTQY
TRBV5-4	.	TRBJ2-7	ASSWDFSDSYEQY
TRBV6-1	few	TRBJ2-1	ASSGEWGIGNEQF
TRBV6-5	.	TRBJ2-3	ASSLTSGTDTQY
TRBV5-6	once	TRBJ2-7	ASSPRPGLAATYEQY
TRBV28	.	TRBJ1-1	ASHNSRVTNTEAF
TRBV19	.	TRBJ2-7	ASSQKSSYEQY
TRBV7-6	medium-sized	TRBJ1-1	ASSYSGQTNTEAF
TRBV7-8	.	TRBJ2-1	ASSLVGDNEQF
TRBV9	.	TRBJ2-7	ASSPGGGREQY